These 17 T cell receptor beta chains were sequenced from one sample in a study of human T cells and chemical hapten exposure. TCRdb re-analysed the RACE reads in MiXCR, keeping a single row per CDR3 protein. The sample shows 350,000 to 450,000 distinct CDR3 sequences, more than 4.5% of them seen only once. Time point in this sample: pre-sensitization, week 0. Documented treatment: therapeutic diphenylcyclopropenone sensitization with weekly scalp DPC. The sequences come from whole blood, collected in connection with sensitization to the hapten diphenylcyclopropenone (DPC). The receptor source for this set is a woman aged 45 to 65 with alopecia areata. Some clones in this sample may be carry-over from other donors' samples.

This clonotype was seen at least ten times. The rearrangement links TRBV27 to TRBJ1-5; D is possibly TRBD1 (5 bases). The ends were cut back, 6 bases at V and 4 bases at J, with 10 bases in the middle. The CDR3 is 13 residues long. CDR1 is MNHEY, CDR2 SMNVEV, per germline (reference sequence). The CDR3 DNA sequence: TGTGCCAGCAGCTCGGGGACTAATCAGCCCCAGCATTTT. It yields the protein CASSSGTNQPQHF.

V usage is TRBV3-1 and J usage is TRBJ2-7; D is ambiguous. This CDR3 region has 13 residues. Trimming took off 0 bases at V and 7 bases at J, with 10 bases between the two ends. Germline assignment: CDR1 LGHDT and CDR2 YNNKEL (reference sequence). The CDR3 here is CASSQDSAREQYF. CDR3 DNA sequence: TGTGCCAGCAGCCAAGATTCGGCGCGAGAGCAGTACTTC.

This clonotype showed up many times. The CDR3 DNA follows: TGTGCCAGCAGCCCTACAGGGGGTGGTAATGAAAAACTGTTTTTT. This gives the protein CASSPTGGGNEKLFF. The rearrangement uses TRBV12-3 or TRBV12-4 and TRBJ1-4; 8 bases are a match to TRBD1. V shed 6 bases, J shed 4 bases, and the junction held 7 bases outside the gene matches. The CDR3 loop spans 15 amino acids.

This clonotype was counted many times. J is TRBJ2-7 and V is TRBV6-2 or TRBV6-3; D uncertain. Looked up from germline, CDR1 is MNHEY and CDR2 is SVGEGT. V lost 5 bases, J lost 0 bases, and 11 bases lay in between. There are 14 residues in the CDR3. The CDR3 here is CASSKLTNSYEQYF. The CDR3 coding sequence is TGTGCCAGCAGTAAACTTACCAACTCCTACGAGCAGTACTTC.

The sample holds many counts of this clonotype. The chain carries TRBV5-1 and TRBJ2-7; D gene uncertain. V was trimmed by 4 bases and J by 3 bases, leaving 11 bases between them. The CDR3 is made up of 13 amino acids. Looked up from germline, CDR1 is SGHRS and CDR2 is YFSETQ. The CDR3 loop reads CASSHLPLYEQYF. CDR3 nucleotides: TGCGCCAGCAGCCATCTCCCCCTCTACGAGCAGTACTTC. The complete variable domain, with remaining parts taken from reference TRBV5-1 and TRBJ2-7, reads KAGVTQTPRYLIKTRGQQVTLSCSPISGHRSVSWYQQTPGQGLQFLFEYFSETQRNKGNFPGRFSGRQFSNSRSEMNVSTLELGDSALYLCASSHLPLYEQYFGPGTRLTVT.

This clonotype has ten or more counts. The genes are TRBV7-2 and TRBJ2-1; D is unclear. Germline values: CDR1 SGHTA, CDR2 FQGNSA. V lost 1 base and J lost 8, with 12 bases in between. The CDR3 is 14 residues long. The CDR3 DNA reads TGTGCCAGCAGCTTAGACCCAGCCCTTGATGAGCAGTTCTTC. It encodes CASSLDPALDEQFF.

The chain recombines TRBV12-3 or TRBV12-4 with TRBJ1-5; 10 nucleotides line up with TRBD1. V lost 6 bases to trimming and J lost 5 bases; unmatched junction nucleotides: 4. CDR3 length: 14 residues. The CDR3 nucleotides are TGTGCCAGCAGATTGGGACAGGGGTATCAGCCCCAGCATTTT. Its translation: CASRLGQGYQPQHF.

V usage is TRBV12-3 or TRBV12-4 and J usage is TRBJ2-5; D is ambiguous. The CDR3 runs 12 residues. V was pared by 4 bases and J by 6 bases, with 9 bases between. The CDR3 coding sequence is TGTGCCAGCAGTTCAGGTGCTAAGACCCAGTACTTC. Translating gives CASSSGAKTQYF.

This clonotype came up many times. The chain has TRBV5-8 and TRBJ2-5; maybe TRBD2 (5 bases). CDR1 is SGHTS, CDR2 YDEGEE, per germline. This CDR3 has 13 amino acids. V shed 0 bases and J shed 3 bases, with 6 bases lying between them. CDR3 protein: CASSLDGKETQYF. The CDR3 DNA reads as TGTGCCAGCAGCTTGGACGGGAAAGAGACCCAGTACTTC.

This clonotype has just a few counts. V usage is TRBV11-3 and J usage is TRBJ2-1; D gene ambiguous. Germline CDR1 is SGHNT and CDR2 is YENEEA. V lost 1 base and J 1 base, leaving 11 bases between the germline ends. There are 16 residues in the CDR3. CDR3 bases: TGTGCCAGCAGCTTAGCCTCTAGTGGGTCCTACAATGAGCAGTTCTTC. Amino acid sequence: CASSLASSGSYNEQFF.

This clonotype was seen repeatedly, ten times or more. The chain combines TRBV6-1 with TRBJ2-3; D ambiguous. V was trimmed by 1 base and J by 6 bases, leaving 5 bases between them. CDR1 and CDR2 from the germline V gene are MNHNS and SASEGT. The CDR3 is 12 residues long. The CDR3 DNA follows: TGTGCCAGCAGTGAAGTCGGGGATACGCAGTATTTT. Its translation: CASSEVGDTQYF.

This clonotype was seen at least ten times. The genes are TRBV7-2 and TRBJ1-2; 8 nucleotides line up with TRBD1. The CDR3 sequence is 16 residues long. Germline V gene sequence: CDR1 SGHTA, CDR2 FQGNSA. With 3 bases clipped from V and 7 bases from J, the junction kept 13 bases outside the gene matches. The CDR3 nucleotides are TGTGCCAGCAGCTTGCAGGGGGCGGCGCTTATGTCTGGCTACACCTTC. This sequence encodes CASSLQGAALMSGYTF.

This clonotype was recorded a few times. V gene TRBV7-2 combines with J gene TRBJ1-2; 9 bases fit TRBD1. The V gene end was trimmed by 4 bases and the J gene end by 8 bases; junction bases not matched to a gene: 8. The length of the CDR3 is 14 residues. Germline V gene lookup returns CDR1 SGHTA and CDR2 FQGNSA. The CDR3 loop reads CASSSRQGGRGYTF. The CDR3 DNA is TGTGCCAGCAGCTCTCGACAGGGGGGACGAGGCTACACCTTC.

This clonotype was recorded a few times. The chain combines TRBV28 with TRBJ2-3; D is unresolved. Trimming stripped 1 base from V and 5 bases from J, with 7 bases between. This CDR3 has 13 amino acids. CDR1 and CDR2 (germline): MDHEN, SYDVKM. The CDR3 DNA reads TGTGCCAGCAGTTTATCGGATCGAGATACGCAGTATTTT. Its protein product is CASSLSDRDTQYF.

The sample holds many counts of this clonotype. This chain connects TRBV5-4 to TRBJ2-3; no clear D. The length of the CDR3 is 12 residues. The germline V gene has CDR1 SGHNT and CDR2 YYREEE (reference sequence). The V end was cut by 1 base, the J end by 7 bases, with 7 bases between. CDR3 sequence (DNA): TGTGCCAGCAGCTTGCCACCAAATACGCAGTATTTT. Translation: CASSLPPNTQYF. Filled out from reference TRBV5-4 and TRBJ2-3, the complete variable domain reads ETGVTQSPTHLIKTRGQQVTLRCSSQSGHNTVSWYQQALGQGPQFIFQYYREEENGRGNFPPRFSGLQFPNYSSELNVNALELDDSALYLCASSLPPNTQYFGPGTRLTVL.

The chain couples TRBV12-3 or TRBV12-4 to TRBJ1-1; the D gene is possibly TRBD1 (6 bases). Trimming took 5 bases from V and 5 from J, leaving 18 bases between them. CDR3 length: 15 residues. The CDR3 DNA sequence: TGTGCCAGCAGTCTTAATGGGGGGGCGAGGACTGAAGCTTTCTTT. Translated, it gives CASSLNGGARTEAFF.

This clonotype was recorded at least ten times. This sequence joins TRBV7-8 and TRBJ2-5, with a weak D call TRBD1 (5 bases). The CDR3 is 12 residues long. V was trimmed by 2 bases and J by 6 bases, leaving 7 bases between them. Germline V gene data show CDR1 as SGHVS and CDR2 as FQNEAQ. CDR3 sequence reads: CASSLPGKTQYF. In DNA, the CDR3 is TGTGCCAGCAGCTTACCAGGGAAGACCCAGTACTTC.